This entry lists 22 T cell receptor beta chains sequenced from one sample in a study of T cells in pancreatic ductal adenocarcinoma. The selected patients with pancreatic ductal adenocarcinoma had surgery but no neoadjuvant therapy. Profiling relied on immunoSEQ multiplex PCR, and the TCRdb table lists in-frame clones only, not all of them. Of some 4,300 clones listed, 65% to 85% are singletons. Specimen: pancreatic tumor tissue. These receptors all stem from a human donor with pancreatic ductal adenocarcinoma. The donor label of this sample is uncertain.

The J gene is TRBJ2-7, the V gene TRBV10-1; 11 positions agree with TRBD2. The V gene's germline CDR1 is WNHNN and CDR2 SYGVQD (reference sequence). Trimming removed 5 bases from V and 7 bases from J; junction bases left unmatched: 13. This CDR3 has 16 amino acids. CDR3 bases: TGCGCCAGCAGTCCTTTAGCGGGAGGGCCCATCGGTGAGCAGTACTTC. Amino acid sequence: CASSPLAGGPIGEQYF.

The rearrangement links TRBV27 to TRBJ2-1; 13 bases line up with TRBD2. This CDR3 is built from 17 residues. The V gene end was trimmed by 2 bases and the J gene end by 7 bases; junction bases not matched to a gene: 8. Germline values: CDR1 MNHEY, CDR2 SMNVEV (reference sequence). CDR3 DNA: TGTGCCAGCAGTTTACCTAAACTAGCGGGAGGGCCAAATGAGCAGTTCTTC. Encoded protein: CASSLPKLAGGPNEQFF.

The rearrangement joins TRBV28 to TRBJ2-2; TRBD1 matches at 11 bases. V trimming: 3 bases; J trimming: 5 bases; junction bases outside the gene matches: 5. Germline V gene lookup returns CDR1 MDHEN and CDR2 SYDVKM. The CDR3 has 16 amino acids. CDR3 sequence: CASSFSGTGGTGELFF. Written as DNA, the CDR3 is TGTGCCAGCAGTTTTTCGGGGACAGGGGGAACCGGGGAGCTGTTTTTT.

The V call is TRBV11-1, the J call TRBJ2-7; tentatively, D is TRBD1 or TRBD2 (5 bases each). Trimming cost V 0 bases and J 0 bases, with 9 bases left between them. The germline CDR1 and CDR2 sequences are SGHAT and FQDESV (reference sequence). The CDR3 is made up of 15 amino acids. CDR3 sequence reads: CASSLAGTSSYEQYF. DNA for the CDR3: TGTGCCAGCAGCTTAGCCGGGACGAGCTCCTACGAGCAGTACTTC.

The chain is built from TRBV5-8 and TRBJ1-1; TRBD1 matches 10 bases. V dropped 1 base and J dropped 0; count of bases not matched to a gene: 3. Germline-derived CDR1 and CDR2 are SGHTS and YDEGEE. This CDR3 comprises 16 residues. CDR3 sequence (DNA): TGTGCCAGCAGCTTGTGGGACAGGGGCATGAACACTGAAGCTTTCTTT. Amino acid sequence: CASSLWDRGMNTEAFF. Using reference TRBV5-8 and TRBJ1-1 for the parts outside the CDR3, the full variable domain is EAGVTQSPTHLIKTRGQQATLRCSPISGHTSVYWYQQALGLGLQFLLWYDEGEERNRGNFPPRFSGRQFPNYSSELNVNALELEDSALYLCASSLWDRGMNTEAFFGQGTRLTVV.

This clone was observed once. This chain links TRBV25-1 with TRBJ1-4, with no clear D. Trimming cost V 0 bases and J 1 base, with 3 bases left between them. From germline, CDR1 is MGHDK and CDR2 SYGVNS. This CDR3 has 14 amino acids. The CDR3 loop is CASSEYLTNEKLFF. The CDR3 coding sequence is TGTGCCAGCAGTGAATATCTAACTAATGAAAAACTGTTTTTT.

In this sample, this clone turned up a few times. J is TRBJ1-2 and V is TRBV11-2; 8 bases are shared with TRBD1. With V trimmed by 2 bases and J by 3 bases, 5 bases remained unmatched. This CDR3 spans 15 amino acids. The germline gives CDR1 SGHAT, CDR2 FQNNGV. The chain's CDR3 is CASSLKPQGDYGYTF. Written as DNA, the CDR3 is TGTGCCAGCAGCTTAAAACCACAGGGGGACTATGGCTACACCTTC.

The CDR3 nucleotides are TGTGCCAGCACCCTACGGACAGGGAGCTCCTACGAGCAGTACTTC. Translated: CASTLRTGSSYEQYF. This chain joins TRBV7-8 and TRBJ2-7; 8 positions match TRBD1. The CDR3 is 15 residues long. The V gene end was trimmed by 7 bases and the J gene end by 0 bases; junction bases not matched to a gene: 8. CDR1 and CDR2 from the germline V gene are SGHVS and FQNEAQ.

The V gene is TRBV2, the J gene TRBJ1-5; TRBD1 matches 12 bases. Per the germline V gene, CDR1 is SNHLY and CDR2 is FYNNEI. The V segment lost 4 bases and the J segment 1 base; nucleotides outside the gene matches: 8. CDR3 size: 18 residues. DNA for the CDR3: TGTGCCAGCAGTGTTGGGACAGGGGGCGCAGGGAGCAATCAGCCCCAGCATTTT. Its protein is CASSVGTGGAGSNQPQHF.

The rearrangement joins TRBV7-6 to TRBJ2-7; 7 bases are a match to TRBD1. V lost 3 bases and J lost 2; bases outside the gene matches: 7. The CDR3 contains 15 residues. The germline CDR1 and CDR2 sequences are SGHVS and FNYEAQ. This chain's CDR3 is CASSFEIGTAYEQYF. As DNA, the CDR3 is TGTGCCAGCAGCTTCGAAATCGGGACAGCCTACGAGCAGTACTTC.

The chain carries TRBV9 and TRBJ2-7, with unresolved D. Germline V gene data show CDR1 as SGDLS and CDR2 as YYNGEE. This CDR3 region has 14 residues. Trimming shortened V by 1 base and J by 1 base, and 9 bases separated the two germline ends. This CDR3 reads CASSVLGRSYEQYF. In nucleotides, the CDR3 is TGTGCCAGCAGCGTACTAGGAAGGTCCTACGAGCAGTACTTC. Looking up the rest from reference TRBV9 and TRBJ2-7 gives the full variable domain: DSGVTQTPKHLITATGQRVTLRCSPRSGDLSVYWYQQSLDQGLQFLIQYYNGEERAKGNILERFSAQQFPDLHSELNLSSLELGDSALYFCASSVLGRSYEQYFGPGTRLTVT.

This clone was seen more than once but under ten times. V gene TRBV5-6 combines with J gene TRBJ1-1; 12 positions match TRBD1. CDR1 is SGHDT and CDR2 is YYEEEE in the germline V gene. The CDR3 runs to 15 residues. V lost 7 bases and J lost 4; bases outside the gene matches: 8. CDR3 region: CASGGQGALITEAFF. In nucleotides, the CDR3 is TGTGCCAGCGGGGGACAGGGGGCGCTTATCACTGAAGCTTTCTTT.

V is TRBV6-6 and J is TRBJ1-6; 10 bases line up with TRBD1. The CDR3 contains 16 residues. The V gene's germline CDR1 is MNHNY and CDR2 SVGAGI (reference sequence). The junction had 14 bases not matched to a gene; V was cut back by 7 bases and J by 11 bases. The chain's CDR3 is CASINMPDRGSAPLHF. The CDR3 region has the DNA TGTGCCAGCATTAATATGCCGGACAGGGGGAGTGCACCCCTCCACTTT.

The rearrangement uses TRBV10-3 and TRBJ2-7, with 10 positions matching TRBD1. Per the germline V gene, CDR1 is ENHRY and CDR2 is SYGVKD. CDR3 length: 18 amino acids. Trimming at V came to 2 bases and at J to 0 bases, leaving 10 bases not matched to a gene. The CDR3, as DNA: TGTGCCATCAGTGAGATAGTTCGACAGGGGGCGCGCTCCTACGAGCAGTACTTC. Its translation: CAISEIVRQGARSYEQYF.

The chain employs TRBV9 and TRBJ2-7; D may be TRBD1 or TRBD2 (5 bases each). The V end lost 0 bases, the J end lost 0 bases, and 10 bases lay between the germline ends. CDR1 SGDLS and CDR2 YYNGEE come from the germline V gene. This CDR3 is 15 amino acids long. CDR3 DNA sequence: TGTGCCAGCAGCGTAGCTGGGGGAACCTCCTACGAGCAGTACTTC. Protein product: CASSVAGGTSYEQYF.

V gene TRBV15 combines with J gene TRBJ1-2; 10 bases map to TRBD1. The CDR3 is 19 amino acids. CDR1 and CDR2 from the germline V gene are LNHNV and YYDKDF (reference sequence). V dropped 0 bases and J dropped 4; count of bases not matched to a gene: 14. CDR3 sequence: CATSRDRDRGLPGSYGYTF. DNA of the CDR3: TGTGCCACCAGCAGAGATCGGGACAGGGGCCTCCCCGGCAGCTATGGCTACACCTTC.

This clone was seen a handful of times. V gene TRBV5-1 combines with J gene TRBJ2-6, with a weak D call TRBD1 (6 bases). This CDR3 comprises 17 residues. Germline assignment: CDR1 SGHRS and CDR2 YFSETQ. V lost 0 bases and J 4 bases, leaving 14 bases between the germline ends. DNA for the CDR3: TGCGCCAGCAGCTTGGCCAAAACAGGGATCGGGGCCAACGTCCTGACTTTC. Translation gives CASSLAKTGIGANVLTF.

This sequence joins TRBV4-3 and TRBJ2-1; 8 nucleotides align to TRBD2. Trimming at V came to 1 base and at J to 1 base, leaving 6 bases not matched to a gene. Looked up from germline, CDR1 is LGHNA and CDR2 is YSLEER. CDR3 length equals 17 residues. The CDR3 region is CASSQVRGVLSYNEQFF. The CDR3 DNA follows: TGCGCCAGCAGCCAAGTGCGGGGGGTCCTTTCCTACAATGAGCAGTTCTTC.

This chain connects TRBV18 to TRBJ2-3; D is possibly TRBD1 (6 bases). CDR1 and CDR2 (germline): KGHSH, LQKENI. The CDR3 contains 17 residues. Between the trimmed V and J ends, which lost 2 bases and 2 bases, there was a span of 17 bases. In nucleotides, the CDR3 is TGTGCCAGCTCACCAAATGCCCAAGGACAGAACACAGATACGCAGTATTTT. It yields the protein CASSPNAQGQNTDTQYF.

The chain links TRBV6-5 to TRBJ1-2; 11 bases align to TRBD1. The CDR3 contains 15 residues. Unmatched junction bases numbered 8, after V lost 11 bases and J lost 0 bases. Looked up from germline, CDR1 is MNHEY and CDR2 is SVGAGI. CDR3 in amino acids: CAGLGGQGANYGYTF. In nucleotides, the CDR3 is TGTGCCGGGTTAGGGGGACAGGGGGCTAACTATGGCTACACCTTC.

The chain has TRBV10-3 and TRBJ2-3, with D tentatively TRBD2 (6 bases). Trimming stripped 11 bases from V and 0 bases from J, with 15 bases between. This CDR3 is 14 amino acids long. From germline, CDR1 is ENHRY and CDR2 SYGVKD. The CDR3 region is CAGAAAGSTDTQYF. The CDR3, as DNA: TGTGCCGGCGCTGCGGCGGGGAGCACAGATACGCAGTATTTT.

This clone showed up just a few times. The rearrangement uses TRBV29-1 and TRBJ2-7; D is possibly TRBD1 (5 bases). Trimming took off 0 bases at V and 1 base at J, with 16 bases between the two ends. This CDR3 spans 16 amino acids. CDR1 is SQVTM, CDR2 ANQGSEA, per germline. For the CDR3, the DNA is TGCAGCGTTGAAGATTCAGGCAGGGTGGGTTCCTACGAGCAGTACTTC. This encodes CSVEDSGRVGSYEQYF.